A selection of T cell receptor beta chains follows, all from one sample in a study of T cells in Graves' hyperthyroidism and ophthalmopathy. TCRdb reprocessed the multiplex PCR reads via MiXCR and lists one record per CDR3 protein. The table includes a few hundred thousand distinct CDR3 sequences, around 14% detected once. The sequenced sample consisted of blood. Receptor source: a woman aged 18-29 years with Graves' hyperthyroidism. CDR3s include the opening cysteine and the closing phenylalanine or tryptophan. D genes are given only for firm matches. Size tells how often a clone was seen (once, few, many) or the class of an expanded clone, and some rows leave it out.

DNA: TGTGCCTGGAGTAGAGACGGTCAGCCCCAGCATTTT
CDR3: CAWSRDGQPQHF
D: NA
size: many
V: TRBV30
J: TRBJ1-5

DNA: TGTGCCAGCAGTGGCCCAAGAACGGAAGCTTTCTTT
CDR3: CASSGPRTEAFF
D: NA
size: many
V: TRBV2
J: TRBJ1-1

DNA: TGTGCCAGCAGGACCCTAGCGGGGGCTAACACCGGGGAGCTGTTTTTT
CDR3: CASRTLAGANTGELFF
D: TRBD2
size: many
V: TRBV2
J: TRBJ2-2

DNA: TGCGCCAGCACCTACAGGGGCGATCAGCCCCAGCATTTT
CDR3: CASTYRGDQPQHF
D: TRBD1
size: few
V: TRBV10-2
J: TRBJ1-5

DNA: TGCAGTGCCTGCAGTCCGCTGGAGGTCGAACACACCGGGGAGCTGTTTTTT
CDR3: CSACSPLEVEHTGELFF
D: NA
size: NA
V: TRBV20-1
J: TRBJ2-2

DNA: TGCAGTGCGGAGCGGACTAGCGGGGGGTACAATGAGCAGTTCTTC
CDR3: CSAERTSGGYNEQFF
D: TRBD2
size: many
V: TRBV20-1
J: TRBJ2-1

DNA: TGCAGTGCTAGAGCGGGATGGCAGGGGACGAGGGGATGGCCCCAGCATTTT
CDR3: CSARAGWQGTRGWPQHF
D: NA
size: few
V: TRBV20-1
J: TRBJ1-5

DNA: TGTGCCAGCAGCTATGGTACCTCTGGGGCCAACGTCCTGACTTTC
CDR3: CASSYGTSGANVLTF
D: NA
size: many
V: TRBV27
J: TRBJ2-6

DNA: TGTGCCAGCAGCTTAGGTGCGGGGGAGCTGTTTTTT
CDR3: CASSLGAGELFF
D: NA
size: many
V: TRBV11-3
J: TRBJ2-2

DNA: TGTGCCAGCAGACGTACCCTGACGACAGGGGCTGGGGAAGAGCAGTACTTC
CDR3: CASRRTLTTGAGEEQYF
D: TRBD1
size: many
V: TRBV3-1
J: TRBJ2-7

DNA: TGTGCTAGTGGTTTGGTTTGGGGGTTTACTGGGGCCAACGTCCTGACTTTC
CDR3: CASGLVWGFTGANVLTF
D: NA
size: NA
V: TRBV12-5
J: TRBJ2-6

DNA: TGTGCCAGCGGGTATAGCGGGGCTTACGAGCAGTACTTC
CDR3: CASGYSGAYEQYF
D: TRBD2
size: many
V: TRBV27
J: TRBJ2-7

DNA: TGTGCCAGTAGTATCTCGGGAGCTAAGTACTTC
CDR3: CASSISGAKYF
D: NA
size: NA
V: TRBV19
J: TRBJ2-5

DNA: TGTGCCAGCAGTTACTTAGCCGGCGACAGGGGGAGTGAGCAGTTCTTC
CDR3: CASSYLAGDRGSEQFF
D: TRBD1
size: many
V: TRBV6-6
J: TRBJ2-1

DNA: TGTGCCAGCTCACCGACAGACATGAACACTGAAGCTTTCTTT
CDR3: CASSPTDMNTEAFF
D: NA
size: many
V: TRBV18
J: TRBJ1-1

DNA: TGTGCCAGCAGCTTAGGACGTAGCGGGAGGGCCTTGGAGGAGCAGTTCTTC
CDR3: CASSLGRSGRALEEQFF
D: TRBD2
size: NA
V: TRBV7-2
J: TRBJ2-1

DNA: TGTGCCAGCAGCCGCCTAGGGGACATTCAGTACTTC
CDR3: CASSRLGDIQYF
D: NA
size: NA
V: TRBV3-1
J: TRBJ2-4

DNA: TGCGCCAGCGGCAAAACTAGGGACGAGCAGTACTTC
CDR3: CASGKTRDEQYF
D: NA
size: many
V: TRBV5-1
J: TRBJ2-7

DNA: TGTGCCAGCAGTTATACAGGGACACATTCACCCCTCCACTTT
CDR3: CASSYTGTHSPLHF
D: NA
size: many
V: TRBV6-2/TRBV6-3
J: TRBJ1-6

DNA: TGCGCCAGCAGCCAAGTTATACAGGGAGGCCCGTACACAGATACGCAGTATTTT
CDR3: CASSQVIQGGPYTDTQYF
D: NA
size: many
V: TRBV4-1
J: TRBJ2-3

DNA: TGTGCCAGCAGTGAATTAGCGGTGAGCACAGATACGCAGTATTTT
CDR3: CASSELAVSTDTQYF
D: NA
size: many
V: TRBV2
J: TRBJ2-3

DNA: TGTGCCAGCAGCTTAGGGTCAGGAATCTCTGGAAACACCATATATTTT
CDR3: CASSLGSGISGNTIYF
D: NA
size: many
V: TRBV7-8
J: TRBJ1-3

DNA: TGTGCCAGCTTCCCCGGGACAGGGCTACGTACGGTCCGTGGCTACACCTTC
CDR3: CASFPGTGLRTVRGYTF
D: TRBD1
size: few
V: TRBV19
J: TRBJ1-2

DNA: TGTGCCAGCAGCCCCGGGACTAGCGAAGAAGAGACCCAGTACTTC
CDR3: CASSPGTSEEETQYF
D: TRBD2
size: many
V: TRBV7-9
J: TRBJ2-5

DNA: TGTGCCAGCAGTCAGGGGCCTGGAAACACCATATATTTT
CDR3: CASSQGPGNTIYF
D: NA
size: few
V: TRBV9
J: TRBJ1-3

DNA: TGCAGCGTTACTAGAGTAAAAGGCAATGAGCAGTTCTTC
CDR3: CSVTRVKGNEQFF
D: NA
size: many
V: TRBV29-1
J: TRBJ2-1

DNA: TGCAGCGTTGAAGAACAGAACCTGCATGGCTACACCTTC
CDR3: CSVEEQNLHGYTF
D: NA
size: many
V: TRBV29-1
J: TRBJ1-2

DNA: TGCAGTGTCTTCCCAGAGACCTACAATGAGCAGTTCTTC
CDR3: CSVFPETYNEQFF
D: NA
size: many
V: TRBV20-1
J: TRBJ2-1

DNA: TGTCCAATTAGAGGGGGTTACGAGCAGTACTTC
CDR3: CPIRGGYEQYF
D: NA
size: NA
V: TRBV15
J: TRBJ2-7